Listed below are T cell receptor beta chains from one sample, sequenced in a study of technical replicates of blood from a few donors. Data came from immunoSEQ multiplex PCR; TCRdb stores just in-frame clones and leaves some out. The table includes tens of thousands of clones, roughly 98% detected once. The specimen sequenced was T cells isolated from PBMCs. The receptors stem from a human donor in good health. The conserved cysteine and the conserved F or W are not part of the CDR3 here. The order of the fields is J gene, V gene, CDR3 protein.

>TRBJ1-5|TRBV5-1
ASSIDGENQPQH
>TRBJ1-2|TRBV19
ASSIDPFYGYT
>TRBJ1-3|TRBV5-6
ASSLPGSGNTIY
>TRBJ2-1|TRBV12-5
ASGLVRETSYNEQF
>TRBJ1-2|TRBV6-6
ASSYSITGKDT
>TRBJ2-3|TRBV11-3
ASSFLGPTDTQY
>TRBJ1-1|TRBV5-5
ASSLQAMNTEAF
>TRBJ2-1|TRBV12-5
ASGLGDRKSNEQF
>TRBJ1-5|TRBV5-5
ASSLAFTGSNQPQH
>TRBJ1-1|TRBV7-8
ASSPNRATEAF
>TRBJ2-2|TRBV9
ASSGRLAGVSSGELF
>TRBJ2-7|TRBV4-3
ASSQTGLAGYEQY
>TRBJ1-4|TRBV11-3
ASSLEGPISGKLF
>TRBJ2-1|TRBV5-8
ASSGLAGYNGEQF
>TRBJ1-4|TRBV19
ASSIGSANEKLF
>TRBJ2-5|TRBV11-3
ASSPQGAQETQY
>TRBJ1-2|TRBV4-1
ASRLELTGAGGYT
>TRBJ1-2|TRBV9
ASSVAHRTGINYGYT
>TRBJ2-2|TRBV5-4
ASSQLAAGAGELF
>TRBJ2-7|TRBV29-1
SVRPGTSGRASEQY
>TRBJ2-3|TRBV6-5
ASSSRTGGDTQY
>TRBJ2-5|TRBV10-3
ATSGTSQETQY
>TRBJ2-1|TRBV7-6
ASSLYLGSSYNEQF
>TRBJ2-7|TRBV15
ATSTVPGYEQY
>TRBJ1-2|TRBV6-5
ASTVGQYNGYT
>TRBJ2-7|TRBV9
ASSLQGAGRNEQY
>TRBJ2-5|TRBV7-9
ASSWGLAGGRETQY
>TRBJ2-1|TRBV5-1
ASSLGGTAIDNEQF
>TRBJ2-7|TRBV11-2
ASSIPPLVSEQY
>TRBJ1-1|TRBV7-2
ASSLSGTGGMNTEAF
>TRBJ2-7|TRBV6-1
ASSEVSPGQGTYEQY
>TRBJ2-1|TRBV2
ASVGPSPYNEQF
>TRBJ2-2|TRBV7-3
ASSLNPGLGDTGELF
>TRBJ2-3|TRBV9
ASSLQGTSGSSDTQY
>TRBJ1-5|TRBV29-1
SVEDNSGDNQPQH
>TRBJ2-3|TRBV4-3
ASSQVFSGGTDTQY
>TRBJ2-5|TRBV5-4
ASSPGKQGQETQY
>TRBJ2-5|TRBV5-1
ASSPTGGILETQY
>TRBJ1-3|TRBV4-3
ASSQVQGAESGNTIY
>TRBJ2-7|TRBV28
ASSLRLAGPSYEQY
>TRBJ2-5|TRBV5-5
ASSLVISGETQY
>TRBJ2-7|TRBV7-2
ASSSTSGRYYEQY
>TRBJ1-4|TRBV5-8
ASSFHRQVLNEKLF
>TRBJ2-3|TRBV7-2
ASSSFTDTQY
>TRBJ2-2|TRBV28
ASSSPPSGSRAGELF
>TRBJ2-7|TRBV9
ASSVGMGAVYEQY
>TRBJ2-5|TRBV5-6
ASSLLSTKTQY
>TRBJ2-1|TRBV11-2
ASTFGGVKYNEQF
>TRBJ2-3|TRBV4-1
ASSQVGLAGVSTDTQY
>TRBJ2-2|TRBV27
ASSFLAGVFGELF
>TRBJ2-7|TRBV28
ASSFRNQREAYEQY
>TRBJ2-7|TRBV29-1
SVKDRYYEQY
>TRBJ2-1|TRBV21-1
ASSLLTSGSYNEQF
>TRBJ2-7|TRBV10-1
ASTDPTGTGSYEQY
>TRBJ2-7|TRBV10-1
ASSEGRGAKRHEQY
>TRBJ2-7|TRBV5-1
ASSLGHSYEQY
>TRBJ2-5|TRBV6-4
ASSESAGGPQETQY